The source of this T cell receptor (beta chain) is a study of post-analysis software for immune sequencing data. Concerning this clonotype: Its antigen is currently unknown.

Study-level points and caveats: Controls significantly exceeded multiple sclerosis patients in normalized Chao1 diversity.

Unique molecular identifiers featured in each of the TCR beta cDNA libraries. The authors obtained approximately 540,000 cDNA molecules from roughly 1 to 10 million T cells. One entry per CDR3 protein results from TCRdb running MiXCR on the PCR reads. Here the sample spans 750,000 to 950,000 distinct CDR3 sequences, 53% being singletons. The clonotype originates from a girl under 18 with multiple sclerosis. Source material: blood.

CDR3 bases: TGCAGTGCTTGCAAGGGGGCGGATCAGCCCCAGCATTTT. Translating it yields CSACKGADQPQHF. J is TRBJ1-5 and V is TRBV20-1; 7 nucleotides align to TRBD1. The CDR3 totals 13 residues. CDR1 is DFQATT and CDR2 is SNEGSKA in the germline V gene (reference sequence). With 5 bases clipped from V and 5 bases from J, the junction kept 6 bases outside the gene matches.